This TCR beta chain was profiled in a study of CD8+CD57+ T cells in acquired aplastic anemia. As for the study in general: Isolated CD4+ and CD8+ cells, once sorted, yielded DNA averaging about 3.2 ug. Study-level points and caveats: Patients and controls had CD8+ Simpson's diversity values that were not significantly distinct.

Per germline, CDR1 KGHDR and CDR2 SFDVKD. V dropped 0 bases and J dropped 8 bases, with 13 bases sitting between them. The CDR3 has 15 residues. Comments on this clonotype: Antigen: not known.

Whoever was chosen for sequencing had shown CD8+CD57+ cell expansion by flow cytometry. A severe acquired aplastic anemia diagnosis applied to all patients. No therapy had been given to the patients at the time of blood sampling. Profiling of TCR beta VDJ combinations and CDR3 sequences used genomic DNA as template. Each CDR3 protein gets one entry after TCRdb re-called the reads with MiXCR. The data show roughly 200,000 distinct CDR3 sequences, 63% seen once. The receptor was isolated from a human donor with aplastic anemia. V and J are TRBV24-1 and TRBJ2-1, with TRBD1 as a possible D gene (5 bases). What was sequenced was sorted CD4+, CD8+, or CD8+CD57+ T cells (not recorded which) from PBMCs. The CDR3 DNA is TGTGCCACCAGTGATTTGGAGCTGCTCAGGGATGAGCAGTTCTTC. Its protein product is CATSDLELLRDEQFF.